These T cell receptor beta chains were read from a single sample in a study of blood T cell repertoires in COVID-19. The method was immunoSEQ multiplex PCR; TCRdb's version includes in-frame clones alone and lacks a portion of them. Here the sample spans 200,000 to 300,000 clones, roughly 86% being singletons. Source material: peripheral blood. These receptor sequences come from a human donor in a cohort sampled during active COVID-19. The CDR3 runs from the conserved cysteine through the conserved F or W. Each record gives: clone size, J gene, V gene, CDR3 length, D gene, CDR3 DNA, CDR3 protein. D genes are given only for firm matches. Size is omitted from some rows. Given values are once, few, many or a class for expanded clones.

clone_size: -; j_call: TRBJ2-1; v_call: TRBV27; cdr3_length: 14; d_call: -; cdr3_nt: TGTGCCAGCAGTTTAGCTGACACCTACAATGAGCAGTTCTTC; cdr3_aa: CASSLADTYNEQFF
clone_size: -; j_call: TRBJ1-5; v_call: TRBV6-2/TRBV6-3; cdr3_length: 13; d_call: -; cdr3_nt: TGTGCCAGCAGTTACAACAGTGATCAGCCCCAGCATTTT; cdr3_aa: CASSYNSDQPQHF
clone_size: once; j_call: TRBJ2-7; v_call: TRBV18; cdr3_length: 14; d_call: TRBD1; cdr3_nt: TGTGCCAGCTCACCGGGGACAGGTTCCTACGAGCAGTACTTC; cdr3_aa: CASSPGTGSYEQYF
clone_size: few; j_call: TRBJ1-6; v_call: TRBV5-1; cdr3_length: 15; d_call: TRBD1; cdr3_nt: TGCGCCAGCAGCTTCGAAGGACAGGGAGGCTCACCCCTCCACTTT; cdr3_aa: CASSFEGQGGSPLHF
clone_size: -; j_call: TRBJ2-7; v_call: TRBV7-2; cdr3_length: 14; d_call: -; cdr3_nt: TGTGCCAGCAGGTACCCCGGGTCCTCCTACGAGCAGTACTTC; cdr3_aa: CASRYPGSSYEQYF
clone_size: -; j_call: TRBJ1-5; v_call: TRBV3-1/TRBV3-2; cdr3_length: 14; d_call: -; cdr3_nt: TGTGCCAGCAGCCCCCGACGGCGGGGGCAGCCCCAGCATTTT; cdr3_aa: CASSPRRRGQPQHF
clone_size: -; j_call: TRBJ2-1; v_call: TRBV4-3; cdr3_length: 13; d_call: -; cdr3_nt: TGCGCCAGCAGCCAAGTTCGAGCGGCTGAGCAGTTCTTC; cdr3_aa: CASSQVRAAEQFF
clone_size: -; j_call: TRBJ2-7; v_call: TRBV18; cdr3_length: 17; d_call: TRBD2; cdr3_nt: TGTGCCAGCTCACATGCGATCGGGACTAGCGGGAGCTACGAGCAGTACTTC; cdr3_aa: CASSHAIGTSGSYEQYF
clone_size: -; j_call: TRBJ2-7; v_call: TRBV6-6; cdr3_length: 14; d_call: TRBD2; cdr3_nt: TGTGCCAGCAGCCGAGGTAGCGGGGGATACGAGCAGTACTTC; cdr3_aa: CASSRGSGGYEQYF
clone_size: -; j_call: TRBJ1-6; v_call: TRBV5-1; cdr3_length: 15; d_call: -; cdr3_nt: TGCGCCAGCAGCTTAGGTCAACGCGGCAATTCACCCCTCCACTTT; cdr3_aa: CASSLGQRGNSPLHF
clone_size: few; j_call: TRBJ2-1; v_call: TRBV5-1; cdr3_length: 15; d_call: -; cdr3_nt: TGCGCCAGCAGCTTGGAGGCAGGGACCTACAATGAGCAGTTCTTC; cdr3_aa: CASSLEAGTYNEQFF
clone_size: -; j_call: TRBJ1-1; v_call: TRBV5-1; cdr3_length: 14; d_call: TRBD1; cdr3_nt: TGCGCCAGCAGCTCATCCGGGACAGGGGCTGAAGCTTTCTTT; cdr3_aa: CASSSSGTGAEAFF
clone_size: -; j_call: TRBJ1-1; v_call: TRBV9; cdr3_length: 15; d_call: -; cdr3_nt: TGTGCCAGCAGCGTCACAGGGAATGGGCGCACTGAAGCTTTCTTT; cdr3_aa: CASSVTGNGRTEAFF
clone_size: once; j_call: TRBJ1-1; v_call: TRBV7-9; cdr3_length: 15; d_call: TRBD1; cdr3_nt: TGTGCCAGCAGCTCCCCGGACAGGGACGAATATGAAGCTTTCTTT; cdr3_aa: CASSSPDRDEYEAFF
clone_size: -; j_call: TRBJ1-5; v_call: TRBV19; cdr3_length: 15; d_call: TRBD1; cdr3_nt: TGTGCCAGTACCTCCGGGACAGGGGAAAATCAGCCCCAGCATTTT; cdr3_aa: CASTSGTGENQPQHF
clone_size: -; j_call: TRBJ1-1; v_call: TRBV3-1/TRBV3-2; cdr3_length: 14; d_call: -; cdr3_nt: TGTGCCAGCAGCCAGGCGCAGGCCAACACTGAAGCTTTCTTT; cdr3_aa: CASSQAQANTEAFF
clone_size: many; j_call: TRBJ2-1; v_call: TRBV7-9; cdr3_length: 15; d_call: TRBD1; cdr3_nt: TGTGCCAGCAGCTCTACCGGGACAGGATACAATGAGCAGTTCTTC; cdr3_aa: CASSSTGTGYNEQFF
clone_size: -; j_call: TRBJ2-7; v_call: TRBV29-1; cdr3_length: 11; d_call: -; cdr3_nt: TGCAGCGTTGAAGCAGCCGGGGGGCAGTACTTC; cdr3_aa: CSVEAAGGQYF
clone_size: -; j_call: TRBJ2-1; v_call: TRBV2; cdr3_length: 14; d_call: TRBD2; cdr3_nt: TGTGCCAGCAGTTCCTTTAGCGGGTGGAGTGAGCAGTTCTTC; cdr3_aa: CASSSFSGWSEQFF
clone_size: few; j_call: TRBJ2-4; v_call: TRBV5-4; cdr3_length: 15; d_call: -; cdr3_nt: TGTGCCAGCAGCTTGGACGGGATAGCCAAAAACATTCAGTACTTC; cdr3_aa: CASSLDGIAKNIQYF
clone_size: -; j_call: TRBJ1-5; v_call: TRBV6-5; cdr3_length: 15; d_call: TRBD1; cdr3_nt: TGTGCCAGCAGTCTCCACAGGGGCGGGGATCAGCCCCAGCATTTT; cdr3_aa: CASSLHRGGDQPQHF
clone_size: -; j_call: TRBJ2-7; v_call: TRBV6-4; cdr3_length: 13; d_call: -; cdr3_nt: TGTGCCAGCAGTCTCTTTGGGGGGAGCGAGCAGTACTTC; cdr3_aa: CASSLFGGSEQYF
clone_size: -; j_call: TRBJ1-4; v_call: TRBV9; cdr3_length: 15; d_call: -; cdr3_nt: TGTGCCAGCAGCGTAGGTGAGATCCGGGGTGAAAAACTGTTTTTT; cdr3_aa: CASSVGEIRGEKLFF
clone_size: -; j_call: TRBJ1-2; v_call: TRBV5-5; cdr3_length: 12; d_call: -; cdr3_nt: TGTGCCAGCAGCCTGGCTGACTATGGCTACACCTTC; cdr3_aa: CASSLADYGYTF